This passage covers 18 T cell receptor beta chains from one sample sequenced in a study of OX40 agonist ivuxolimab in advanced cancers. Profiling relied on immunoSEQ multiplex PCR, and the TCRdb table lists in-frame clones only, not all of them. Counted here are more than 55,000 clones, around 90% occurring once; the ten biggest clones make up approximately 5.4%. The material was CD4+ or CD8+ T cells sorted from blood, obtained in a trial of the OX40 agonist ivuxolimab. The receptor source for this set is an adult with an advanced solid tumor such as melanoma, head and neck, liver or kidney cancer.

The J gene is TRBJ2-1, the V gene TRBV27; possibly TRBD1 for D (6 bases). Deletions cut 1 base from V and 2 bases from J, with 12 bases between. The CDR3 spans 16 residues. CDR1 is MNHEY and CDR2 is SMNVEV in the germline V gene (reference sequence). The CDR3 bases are TGTGCCAGCAGTTTATATGGGGCAGGGGCCTACAATGAGCAGTTCTTC. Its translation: CASSLYGAGAYNEQFF.

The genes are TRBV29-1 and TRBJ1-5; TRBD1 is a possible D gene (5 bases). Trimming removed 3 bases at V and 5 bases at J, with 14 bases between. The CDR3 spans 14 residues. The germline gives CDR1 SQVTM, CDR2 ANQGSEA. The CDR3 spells CSVELSGGDQPQHF. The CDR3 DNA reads TGCAGCGTTGAGCTGTCGGGGGGTGATCAGCCCCAGCATTTT.

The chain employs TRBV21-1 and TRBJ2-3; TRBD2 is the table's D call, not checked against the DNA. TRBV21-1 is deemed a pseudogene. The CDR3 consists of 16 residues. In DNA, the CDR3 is TGTGCCAGCAGTGCGGCGGGAGGGCCATTCACAGATACGCAGTATTTT. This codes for CASSAAGGPFTDTQYF.

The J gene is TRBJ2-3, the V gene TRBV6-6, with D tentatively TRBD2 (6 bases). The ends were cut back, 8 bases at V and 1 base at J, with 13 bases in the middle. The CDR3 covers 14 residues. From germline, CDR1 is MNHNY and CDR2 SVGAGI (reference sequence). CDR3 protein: CASASPGGTDTQYF. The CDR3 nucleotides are TGTGCCAGCGCCTCCCCGGGGGGCACAGATACGCAGTATTTT.

The CDR3 loop reads CASSFRYQPQHF. The CDR3 DNA reads TGTGCCAGCAGTTTCCGGTATCAGCCCCAGCATTTT. The rearrangement joins TRBV27 to TRBJ1-5; D is unclear. Trimming removed 3 bases at V and 5 bases at J, with 5 bases between. Germline loops: CDR1 MNHEY, CDR2 SMNVEV (reference sequence). This CDR3 contains 12 residues.

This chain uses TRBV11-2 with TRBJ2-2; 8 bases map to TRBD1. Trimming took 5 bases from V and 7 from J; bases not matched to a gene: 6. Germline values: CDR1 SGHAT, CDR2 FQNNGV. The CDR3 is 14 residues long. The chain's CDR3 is CASSLDRGNGELFF. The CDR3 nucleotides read TGTGCCAGCAGCCTCGACAGGGGCAACGGGGAGCTGTTTTTT.

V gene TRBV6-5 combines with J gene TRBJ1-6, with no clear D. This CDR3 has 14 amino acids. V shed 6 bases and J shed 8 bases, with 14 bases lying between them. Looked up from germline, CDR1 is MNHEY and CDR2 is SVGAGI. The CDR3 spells CASSLSGSDSPLHF. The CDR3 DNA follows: TGTGCCAGCAGCTTGTCGGGGTCGGATTCACCCCTCCACTTT.

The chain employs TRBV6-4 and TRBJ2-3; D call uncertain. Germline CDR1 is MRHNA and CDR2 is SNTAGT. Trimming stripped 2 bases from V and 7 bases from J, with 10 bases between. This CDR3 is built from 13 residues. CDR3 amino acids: CASSDLKGNTQYF. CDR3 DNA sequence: TGTGCCAGCAGTGACCTTAAGGGAAATACGCAGTATTTT.

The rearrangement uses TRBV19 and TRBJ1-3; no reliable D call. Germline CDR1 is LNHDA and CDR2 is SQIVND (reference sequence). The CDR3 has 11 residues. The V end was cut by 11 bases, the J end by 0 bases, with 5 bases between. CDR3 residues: CAGGSGNTIYF. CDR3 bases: TGTGCCGGAGGCTCTGGAAACACCATATATTTT.

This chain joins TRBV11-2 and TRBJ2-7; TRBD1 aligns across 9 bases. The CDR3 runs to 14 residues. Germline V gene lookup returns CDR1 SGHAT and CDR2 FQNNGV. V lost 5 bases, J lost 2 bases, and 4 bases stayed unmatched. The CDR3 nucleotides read TGTGCCAGCAGCATCGGACAGGGGACCTACGAGCAGTACTTC. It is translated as CASSIGQGTYEQYF.

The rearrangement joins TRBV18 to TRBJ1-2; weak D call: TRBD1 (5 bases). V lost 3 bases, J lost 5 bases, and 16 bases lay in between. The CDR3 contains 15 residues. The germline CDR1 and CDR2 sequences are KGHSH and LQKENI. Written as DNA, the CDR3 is TGTGCCAGCTCACCTCCGGGAAAGGGGTTATATGGCTACACCTTC. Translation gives CASSPPGKGLYGYTF.

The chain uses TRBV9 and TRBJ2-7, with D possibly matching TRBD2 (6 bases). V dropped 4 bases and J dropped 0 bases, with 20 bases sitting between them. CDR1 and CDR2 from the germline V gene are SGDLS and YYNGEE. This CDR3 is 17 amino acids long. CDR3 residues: CASSTHGALTSSYEQYF. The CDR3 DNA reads TGTGCCAGCAGCACCCATGGGGCTCTGACTAGCTCCTACGAGCAGTACTTC.

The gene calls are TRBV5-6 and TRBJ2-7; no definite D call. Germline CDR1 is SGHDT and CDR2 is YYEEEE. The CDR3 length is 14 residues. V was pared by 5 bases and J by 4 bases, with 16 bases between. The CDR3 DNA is TGTGCCAGCAGAACGACATCGAAGTCTTACGAGCAGTACTTC. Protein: CASRTTSKSYEQYF.

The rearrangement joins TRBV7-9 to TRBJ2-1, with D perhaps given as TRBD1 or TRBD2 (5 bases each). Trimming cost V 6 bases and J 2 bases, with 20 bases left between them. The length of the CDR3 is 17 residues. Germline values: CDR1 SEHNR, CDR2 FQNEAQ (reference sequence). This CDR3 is CASSSLGDLKPYNEQFF. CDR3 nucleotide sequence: TGTGCCAGCAGTTCTCTGGGGGACCTGAAGCCCTACAATGAGCAGTTCTTC.

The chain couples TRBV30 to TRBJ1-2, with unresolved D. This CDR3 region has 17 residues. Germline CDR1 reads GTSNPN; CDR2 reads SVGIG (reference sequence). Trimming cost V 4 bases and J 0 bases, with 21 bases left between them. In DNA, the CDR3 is TGTGCCTGGAATTATCCTCGGGATTTCAAATCTAACTATGGCTACACCTTC. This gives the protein CAWNYPRDFKSNYGYTF.

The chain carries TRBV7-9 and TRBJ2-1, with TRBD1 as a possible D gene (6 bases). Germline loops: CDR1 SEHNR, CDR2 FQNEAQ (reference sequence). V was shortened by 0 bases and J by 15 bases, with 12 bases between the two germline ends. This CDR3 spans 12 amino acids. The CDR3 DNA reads TGTGCCAGCAGCTTAGCGCAGGGGCCGCCGTTCTTC. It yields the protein CASSLAQGPPFF.

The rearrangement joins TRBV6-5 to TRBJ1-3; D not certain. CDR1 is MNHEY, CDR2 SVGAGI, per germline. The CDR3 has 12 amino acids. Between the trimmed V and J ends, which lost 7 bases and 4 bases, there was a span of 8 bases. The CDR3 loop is CASISGGNTIYF. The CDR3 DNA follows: TGTGCCAGCATTTCCGGGGGAAACACCATATATTTT.

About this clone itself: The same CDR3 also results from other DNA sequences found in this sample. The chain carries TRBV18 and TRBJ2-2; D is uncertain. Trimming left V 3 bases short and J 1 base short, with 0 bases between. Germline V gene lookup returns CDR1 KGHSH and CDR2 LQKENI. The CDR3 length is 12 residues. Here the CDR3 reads CASSPNTGELFF. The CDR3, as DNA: TGTGCCAGCTCACCGAACACCGGGGAGCTGTTTTTT.